This TCR beta chain was identified in a study of shared clonotypes between healthy human individuals. Using immunoSEQ multiplex PCR, the repertoire was profiled, and TCRdb retains in-frame clones only, with some absent. The profile shows 2.5 million or so clones, approximately 90% of them singletons. Every donor, a Caucasian adult, lived in Nashville, Tennessee. The V end lost 4 bases, the J end lost 2 bases, and 9 bases lay between the germline ends. The CDR3 is made up of 13 amino acids. Germline V gene sequence: CDR1 MNHNS, CDR2 SASEGT. The V and J genes are TRBV6-1 and TRBJ2-7; no clear D. The sequenced material came from naive CD4+ T cells sorted from blood. The subset was: CD45RA+ positively selected. The TCR originated in a man younger than 35 in good health. In DNA, the CDR3 is TGTGCCAGCAGTGTGACTCTAGCCTACGAGCAGTACTTC. It yields the protein CASSVTLAYEQYF.